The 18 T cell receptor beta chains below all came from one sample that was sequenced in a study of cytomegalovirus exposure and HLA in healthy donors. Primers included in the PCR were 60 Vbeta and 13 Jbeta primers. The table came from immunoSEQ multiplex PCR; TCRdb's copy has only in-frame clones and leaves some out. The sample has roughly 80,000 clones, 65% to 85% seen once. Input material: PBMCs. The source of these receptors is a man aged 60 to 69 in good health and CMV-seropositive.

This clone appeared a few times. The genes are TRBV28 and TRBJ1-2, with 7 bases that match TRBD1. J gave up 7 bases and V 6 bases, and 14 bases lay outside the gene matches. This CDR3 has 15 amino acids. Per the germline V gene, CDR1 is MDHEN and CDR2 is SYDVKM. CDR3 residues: CASSMTGLRGGGYTF. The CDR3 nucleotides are TGTGCCAGCAGCATGACAGGGCTGCGGGGCGGTGGCTACACCTTC.

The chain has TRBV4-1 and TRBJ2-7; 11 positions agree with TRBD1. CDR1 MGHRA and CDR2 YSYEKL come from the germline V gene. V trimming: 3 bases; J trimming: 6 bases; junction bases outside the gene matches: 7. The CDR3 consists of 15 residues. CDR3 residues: CASSHKWTGGFEQYF. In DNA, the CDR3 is TGCGCCAGCAGCCATAAGTGGACAGGGGGCTTCGAGCAGTACTTC.

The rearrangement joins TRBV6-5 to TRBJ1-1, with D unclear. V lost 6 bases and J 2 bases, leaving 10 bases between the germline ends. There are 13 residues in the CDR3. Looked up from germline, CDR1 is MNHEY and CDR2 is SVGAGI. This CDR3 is CASRFISNTEAFF. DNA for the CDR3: TGTGCCAGCAGATTCATTTCCAACACTGAAGCTTTCTTT.

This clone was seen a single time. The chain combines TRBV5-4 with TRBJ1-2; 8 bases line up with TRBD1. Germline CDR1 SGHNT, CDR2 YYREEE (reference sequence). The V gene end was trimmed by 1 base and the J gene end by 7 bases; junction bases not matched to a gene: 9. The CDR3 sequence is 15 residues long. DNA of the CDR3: TGTGCCAGCAGCTTGAACAGGGGGAGCTTAACTGGCTACACCTTC. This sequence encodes CASSLNRGSLTGYTF.

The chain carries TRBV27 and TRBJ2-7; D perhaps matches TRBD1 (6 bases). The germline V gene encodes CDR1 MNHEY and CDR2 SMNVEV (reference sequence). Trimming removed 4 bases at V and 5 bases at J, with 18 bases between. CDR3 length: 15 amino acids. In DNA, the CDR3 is TGTGCCAGCAGTTCACAGGGATGGGGCGTGGACGAGCAGTACTTC. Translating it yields CASSSQGWGVDEQYF.

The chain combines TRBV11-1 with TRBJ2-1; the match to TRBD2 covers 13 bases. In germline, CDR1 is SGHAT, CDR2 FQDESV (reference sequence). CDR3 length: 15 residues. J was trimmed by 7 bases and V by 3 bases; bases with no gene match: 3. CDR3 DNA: TGTGCCAGCAGCTTCACTAGCGGGAGGGCAAATGAGCAGTTCTTC. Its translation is CASSFTSGRANEQFF.

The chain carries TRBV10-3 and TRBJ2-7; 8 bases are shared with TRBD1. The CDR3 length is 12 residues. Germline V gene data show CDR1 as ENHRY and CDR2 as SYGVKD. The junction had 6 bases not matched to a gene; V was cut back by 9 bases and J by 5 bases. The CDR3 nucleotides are TGTGCCATTTCTACAGGGGGGAACGAGCAGTACTTC. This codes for CAISTGGNEQYF.

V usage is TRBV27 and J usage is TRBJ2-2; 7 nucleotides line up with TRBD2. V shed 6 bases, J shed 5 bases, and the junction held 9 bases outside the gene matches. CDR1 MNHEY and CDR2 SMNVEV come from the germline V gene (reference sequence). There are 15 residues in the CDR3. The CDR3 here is CASRRSGVGTGELFF. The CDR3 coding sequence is TGTGCCAGCAGGCGGAGCGGGGTAGGGACCGGGGAGCTGTTTTTT.

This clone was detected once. The CDR3 region is CASSHGLGSGELFF. CDR3 bases: TGCGCCAGCAGCCACGGACTAGGGTCCGGGGAGCTGTTTTTT. The genes are TRBV4-3 and TRBJ2-2; 7 bases agree with TRBD2. The CDR3 runs 14 residues. Germline CDR1 reads LGHNA; CDR2 reads YSLEER. Trimming cost V 3 bases and J 6 bases; bases outside gene matches: 4.

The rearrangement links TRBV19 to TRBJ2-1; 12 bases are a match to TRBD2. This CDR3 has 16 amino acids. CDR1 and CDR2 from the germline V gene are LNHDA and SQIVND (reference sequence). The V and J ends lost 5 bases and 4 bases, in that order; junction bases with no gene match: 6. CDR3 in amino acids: CASSSPGLAGYNEQFF. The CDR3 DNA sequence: TGTGCCAGTAGTTCCCCAGGACTAGCGGGATACAATGAGCAGTTCTTC.

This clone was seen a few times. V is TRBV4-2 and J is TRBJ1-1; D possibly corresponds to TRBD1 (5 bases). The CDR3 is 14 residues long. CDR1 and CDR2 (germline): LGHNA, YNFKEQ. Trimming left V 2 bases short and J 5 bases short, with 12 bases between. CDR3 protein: CASSQPTRVTEAFF. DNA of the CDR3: TGTGCCAGCAGCCAACCGACCAGGGTGACTGAAGCTTTCTTT.

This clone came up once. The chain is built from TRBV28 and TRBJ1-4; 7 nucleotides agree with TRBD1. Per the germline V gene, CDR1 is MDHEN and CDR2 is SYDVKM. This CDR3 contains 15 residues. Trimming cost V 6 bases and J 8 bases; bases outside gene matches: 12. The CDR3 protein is CASRGVTGFKEKLFF. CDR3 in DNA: TGTGCCAGCAGAGGGGTGACAGGGTTTAAAGAAAAACTGTTTTTT.

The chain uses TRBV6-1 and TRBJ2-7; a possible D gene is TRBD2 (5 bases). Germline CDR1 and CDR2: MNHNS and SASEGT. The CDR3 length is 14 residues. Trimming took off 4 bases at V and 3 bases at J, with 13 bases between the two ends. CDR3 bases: TGTGCCAGCAGTGCCGGGCCCGGGGACTACGAGCAGTACTTC. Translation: CASSAGPGDYEQYF.

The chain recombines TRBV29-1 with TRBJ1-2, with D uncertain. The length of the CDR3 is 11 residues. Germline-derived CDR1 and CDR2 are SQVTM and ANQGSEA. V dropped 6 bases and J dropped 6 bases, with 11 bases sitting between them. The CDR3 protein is CSVTGFNGYTF. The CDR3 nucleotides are TGCAGCGTAACCGGGTTTAATGGCTACACCTTC.

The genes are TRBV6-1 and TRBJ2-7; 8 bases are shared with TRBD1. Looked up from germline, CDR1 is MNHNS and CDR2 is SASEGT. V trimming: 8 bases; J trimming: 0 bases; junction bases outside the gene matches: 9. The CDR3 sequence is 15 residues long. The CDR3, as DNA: TGTGCCAGCCTTTATGTGACAGGGGTCTCCTACGAGCAGTACTTC. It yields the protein CASLYVTGVSYEQYF.

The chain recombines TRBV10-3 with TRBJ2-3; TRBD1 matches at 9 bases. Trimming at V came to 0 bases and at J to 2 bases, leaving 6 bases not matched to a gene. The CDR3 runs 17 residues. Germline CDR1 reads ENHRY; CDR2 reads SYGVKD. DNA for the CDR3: TGTGCCATCAGTGAGTCGGGACAGGGATCTATCACAGATACGCAGTATTTT. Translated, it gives CAISESGQGSITDTQYF.

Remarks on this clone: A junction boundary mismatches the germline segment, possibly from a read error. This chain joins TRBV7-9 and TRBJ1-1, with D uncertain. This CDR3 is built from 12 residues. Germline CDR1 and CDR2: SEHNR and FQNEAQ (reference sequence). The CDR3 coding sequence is TGTTCCAGCAGCTATCTAAACACTGAAGCTTTCTTT. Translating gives CSSSYLNTEAFF. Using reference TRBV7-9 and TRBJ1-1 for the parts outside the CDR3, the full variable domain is DTGVSQNPRHKITKRGQNVTFRCDPISEHNRLYWYRQTLGQGPEFLTYFQNEAQLEKSRLLSDRFSAERPKGSFSTLEIQRTEQGDSAMYLCSSSYLNTEAFFGQGTRLTVV.

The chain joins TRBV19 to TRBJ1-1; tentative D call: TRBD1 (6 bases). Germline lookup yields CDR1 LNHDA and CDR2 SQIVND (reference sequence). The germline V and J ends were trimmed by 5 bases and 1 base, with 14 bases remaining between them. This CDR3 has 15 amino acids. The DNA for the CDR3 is TGTGCCAGTAGTTCCACAGGGTACCAGAACACTGAAGCTTTCTTT. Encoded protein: CASSSTGYQNTEAFF.